This TCR beta chain was profiled in a study of CD8+CD57+ T cells in acquired aplastic anemia. On this clonotype itself: The junction departs from germline at one end; a sequencing error may be responsible.

Individuals selected for sequencing had exhibited CD8+CD57+ cell expansion on flow cytometry. The template used for profiling TCR beta VDJ and CDR3 was genomic DNA. TCRdb used MiXCR to reprocess the reads, holding one entry per CDR3 protein. The data show roughly 160,000 distinct CDR3 sequences, 71% seen once. The CDR3 is made up of 11 amino acids. Looked up from germline, CDR1 is SGHTS and CDR2 is YDEGEE. Material: sorted CD4+, CD8+, or CD8+CD57+ T cells (not recorded which) from PBMCs. The sequence derives from a human donor with aplastic anemia. The rearrangement joins TRBV5-8 to TRBJ2-5; D perhaps matches TRBD1 (5 bases). The J call may be incorrect, as the DNA end agrees better with TRBJ2-1. In DNA form, the CDR3 reads TGTGCCAGCGGCTTCAGGGATGAGCAGTTCTTC. Protein product: CASGFRDEQFF.